The TCR beta chain described here comes from a study of blood T cell repertoires in COVID-19. Study information: Samples representing acute and convalescent COVID-19 were sourced from the United States, Italy and Spain. PBMCs, B-cell-depleted T cells, or T cells were the source of the cDNA or gDNA that made up the material.

Profiling relied on immunoSEQ multiplex PCR, and the TCRdb table lists in-frame clones only, not all of them. The sample has about 80,000 clones, 65% to 90% seen once. This CDR3 has 14 residues. The germline gives CDR1 SNHLY, CDR2 FYNNEI. With 2 bases removed from V and 0 bases from J, the gap between germline ends came to 7 bases. The chain carries TRBV2 and TRBJ1-1; D is undetermined. This clonotype originated in a man in his fifties with COVID-19, enrolled during active disease. The sample comprised peripheral blood. The CDR3: CASSEPTLNTEAFF. The CDR3 DNA reads as TGTGCCAGCAGTGAACCCACACTGAACACTGAAGCTTTCTTT.